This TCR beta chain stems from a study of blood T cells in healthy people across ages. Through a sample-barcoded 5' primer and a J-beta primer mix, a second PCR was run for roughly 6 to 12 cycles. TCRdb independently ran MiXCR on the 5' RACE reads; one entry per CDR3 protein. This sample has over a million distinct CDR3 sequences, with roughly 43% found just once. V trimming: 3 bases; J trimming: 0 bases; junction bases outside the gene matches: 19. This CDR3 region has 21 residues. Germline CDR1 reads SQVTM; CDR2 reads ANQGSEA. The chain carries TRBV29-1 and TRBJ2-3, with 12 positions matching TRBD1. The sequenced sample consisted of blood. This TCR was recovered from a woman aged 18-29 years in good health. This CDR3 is CSVEGTGGRSIGTPSTDTQYF. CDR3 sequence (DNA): TGCAGCGTTGAGGGGACAGGGGGCCGGTCCATCGGGACGCCTAGCACAGATACGCAGTATTTT.